Following are 15 T cell receptor beta chains from one sample sequenced in a study of response to subunit inactivated influenza vaccine. Each CDR3 protein gets one entry after TCRdb re-called the RT-PCR reads with MiXCR. The sample records about 500,000 distinct CDR3 sequences, 15% to 20% being singletons. Sequences were derived from CD4+ T cells sorted from PBMCs, sampled roughly 24 months after vaccination. These receptor sequences come from a man in his fifties or sixties who received an inactivated influenza vaccine.

The table lists this clonotype with a few counts. J is TRBJ2-3 and V is TRBV7-2; D gene unclear. The CDR3 loop spans 15 amino acids. The germline CDR1 and CDR2 sequences are SGHTA and FQGNSA. V shed 1 base and J shed 8 bases, with 16 bases lying between them. The CDR3 spells CASSLEGLPGRTQYF. The CDR3 DNA sequence: TGTGCCAGCAGCTTAGAGGGTCTACCTGGACGTACGCAGTATTTT.

Only a few counts were recorded for this clonotype. CDR3: CSVDLGTTINNEQFF. As DNA, the CDR3 is TGCAGCGTTGATCTCGGGACTACAATCAACAATGAGCAGTTCTTC. The V call is TRBV29-1, the J call TRBJ2-1; 7 nucleotides line up with TRBD2. The CDR3 runs 15 residues. With V trimmed by 3 bases and J by 5 bases, 10 bases remained unmatched. The germline CDR1 and CDR2 sequences are SQVTM and ANQGSEA.

This clonotype was detected a few times. This chain links TRBV2 with TRBJ2-3, with 7 bases identical to TRBD1. Germline values: CDR1 SNHLY, CDR2 FYNNEI. This CDR3 is built from 14 residues. V trimming: 9 bases; J trimming: 2 bases; junction bases outside the gene matches: 8. This chain's CDR3 is CASLPGQLTDTQYF. CDR3 DNA: TGTGCCAGTCTCCCGGGACAGCTCACAGATACGCAGTATTTT.

V and J are TRBV20-1 and TRBJ2-3; D is possibly TRBD1 (6 bases). This CDR3 spans 14 amino acids. The germline V gene encodes CDR1 DFQATT and CDR2 SNEGSKA (reference sequence). The V and J ends lost 1 base and 3 bases respectively, with 11 bases between them. The CDR3 region has the DNA TGCAGTGCTAGAGCACGCAGGGGTACAGATACGCAGTATTTT. Amino acids: CSARARRGTDTQYF.

The CDR3 DNA reads TGTGCCGGCTCCCCGAGCTCCTACAATGAGCAGTTCTTC. It yields the protein CAGSPSSYNEQFF. This rearrangement joins TRBV28 to TRBJ2-1; no clear D gene. The germline gives CDR1 MDHEN, CDR2 SYDVKM. V lost 11 bases to trimming and J lost 0 bases, with 11 bases between them. CDR3 length: 13 amino acids. Full variable domain (outside the CDR3, taken from reference TRBV28 and TRBJ2-1): DVKVTQSSRYLVKRTGEKVFLECVQDMDHENMFWYRQDPGLGLRLIYFSYDVKMKEKGDIPEGYSVSREKKERFSLILESASTNQTSMYLCAGSPSSYNEQFFGPGTRLTVL.

This clonotype occurred many times. The chain links TRBV6-2 or TRBV6-3 to TRBJ2-1, with D maybe TRBD1 (6 bases). In germline, CDR1 is MNHEY, CDR2 SVGEGT. V was trimmed by 3 bases and J by 10 bases, leaving 13 bases between them. CDR3 size: 13 residues. CDR3 amino acids: CASSYQGLGEQFF. DNA for the CDR3: TGTGCCAGCAGTTATCAGGGGCTTGGCGAGCAGTTCTTC.

The rearrangement joins TRBV7-9 to TRBJ2-5; D is ambiguous. The germline V gene encodes CDR1 SEHNR and CDR2 FQNEAQ (reference sequence). V lost 4 bases, J lost 4 bases, and 10 bases lay in between. The CDR3 runs to 13 residues. The DNA for the CDR3 is TGTGCCAGCAGCTCCCGTCTTGGAGAGACCCAGTACTTC. Protein sequence: CASSSRLGETQYF.

This rearrangement joins TRBV12-3 or TRBV12-4 to TRBJ1-4, with a weak D call TRBD1 (6 bases). Trimming pared 4 bases from V and 7 bases from J, leaving 16 bases between. The CDR3 is 15 amino acids. The CDR3 loop is CASSYKGGGVEKLFF. The DNA for the CDR3 is TGTGCCAGCAGTTACAAAGGAGGGGGGGTTGAAAAACTGTTTTTT.

This chain joins TRBV2 and TRBJ2-5; 9 bases are shared with TRBD1. Germline V CDR1 and CDR2: SNHLY, FYNNEI. The CDR3 sequence is 14 residues long. V lost 6 bases, J lost 4 bases, and 6 bases stayed unmatched. CDR3 amino acids: CASRAGTGSETQYF. The DNA for the CDR3 is TGTGCCAGCAGGGCCGGGACAGGGTCAGAGACCCAGTACTTC.

This clonotype was counted between two and nine times. V is TRBV20-1 and J is TRBJ1-5, with a possible D match to TRBD1 (6 bases). Looked up from germline, CDR1 is DFQATT and CDR2 is SNEGSKA (reference sequence). The CDR3 length is 15 residues. The V end lost 2 bases, the J end lost 7 bases, and 18 bases lay between the germline ends. CDR3 in DNA: TGCAGTGCTAGATCACCCGGGGGGCGGGAGCAGCCCCAGCATTTT. It is translated as CSARSPGGREQPQHF.

The genes are TRBV20-1 and TRBJ1-2; possibly TRBD1 for D (6 bases). The CDR3 runs 14 residues. Trimming removed 1 base from V and 4 bases from J, with 13 bases in between. Looked up from germline, CDR1 is DFQATT and CDR2 is SNEGSKA (reference sequence). CDR3 bases: TGCAGTGCTAGAGCCCCCGCAGGGGTCTATGGCTACACCTTC. It encodes CSARAPAGVYGYTF.

The rearrangement joins TRBV10-3 to TRBJ2-1; tentatively, D is TRBD1 or TRBD2 (5 bases each). Per the germline V gene, CDR1 is ENHRY and CDR2 is SYGVKD. V lost 0 bases, J lost 14 bases, and 14 bases lay in between. CDR3 size: 13 residues. In nucleotides, the CDR3 is TGTGCCATCAGTGAGTCGGGGGATCGATACGAGTTCTTC. Protein product: CAISESGDRYEFF.

This clonotype was detected a few times. The chain is built from TRBV19 and TRBJ1-5, with D perhaps matching TRBD1 (5 bases). V gave up 6 bases and J gave up 5 bases, with 17 bases separating them. CDR1 and CDR2 from the germline V gene are LNHDA and SQIVND (reference sequence). The CDR3 loop spans 15 amino acids. The CDR3 nucleotides read TGTGCCAGTAGGGACATCAAGAGGGTTGATCAGCCCCAGCATTTT. It encodes CASRDIKRVDQPQHF.

With respect to this clonotype: A read error may produce the germline difference seen at one junction end. The chain employs TRBV29-1 and TRBJ2-1; 13 bases align to TRBD2. The CDR3 length is 14 residues. Per the germline V gene, CDR1 is SQVTM and CDR2 is ANQGSEA. In DNA, the CDR3 is TGCAGCGTTGATACTAGCGGGGGGGCCGGTGAGCAGATCTTC. Translated, it gives CSVDTSGGAGEQIF.

This clonotype was found a few times. The chain recombines TRBV5-1 with TRBJ2-1; 8 positions match TRBD1. Germline-derived CDR1 and CDR2 are SGHRS and YFSETQ. V was pared by 1 base and J by 6 bases, with 15 bases of the junction left unmatched. The CDR3 contains 18 residues. The CDR3 DNA is TGCGCCAGCAGCTTGAGTAGTTTGTCGACAGGGGTTATCAATGAGCAGTTCTTC. Its protein product is CASSLSSLSTGVINEQFF.